This T cell receptor (beta chain) was profiled in a study of control samples from healthy donors and cancer patients. The length of the CDR3 is 11 residues. V was cut by 0 bases and J by 4 bases, with 0 bases left in between. CDR1 SGHRS and CDR2 YFSETQ come from the germline V gene. Produced via immunoSEQ multiplex PCR; TCRdb's table is partial and in-frame only. The sample includes about 59,000 clones, 80% to 90% of them seen just once. Input material: PBMCs. The receptor was derived from a woman aged 60-75 years with lung cancer. The rearrangement links TRBV5-1 to TRBJ2-3; D ambiguous. DNA of the CDR3: TGCGCCAGCAGCTTGGCAGATACGCAGTATTTT. As protein: CASSLADTQYF.